What follows are 13 T cell receptor beta chains derived from one specimen sequenced in a study of the immune and genomic landscape of osteosarcoma. Measured with immunoSEQ multiplex PCR; TCRdb has only the in-frame clones, and not every one. The sample shows under 11,000 clones, 60% to 85% of them seen only once. Poor-prognosis osteosarcoma patients supplied post-treatment primary, local recurrence and metastasis tumor specimens. Sequencing was done on a sample of osteosarcoma tumor tissue from the lung. Receptor source: a human donor with osteosarcoma.

The rearrangement uses TRBV25-1 and TRBJ2-5, with D hard to call. The V gene's germline CDR1 is MGHDK and CDR2 SYGVNS. The CDR3 is made up of 12 amino acids. Trimming removed 2 bases at V and 1 base at J, with 2 bases between. CDR3 sequence reads: CASSEGQETQYF. CDR3 sequence (DNA): TGTGCCAGCAGTGAAGGCCAAGAGACCCAGTACTTC.

The chain carries TRBV4-2 and TRBJ2-6; TRBD1 might be the D (6 bases). Germline V gene sequence: CDR1 LGHNA, CDR2 YNFKEQ. V lost 2 bases to trimming and J lost 0 bases, with 8 bases between them. CDR3 length equals 16 residues. The CDR3 coding sequence is TGTGCCAGCAGCCAACACAGGGACTCTGGGGCCAACGTCCTGACTTTC. It yields the protein CASSQHRDSGANVLTF.

The sample holds one count of this clone. This chain joins TRBV27 and TRBJ2-1, with unresolved D. Trimming cost V 3 bases and J 4 bases, with 13 bases left between them. The germline V gene has CDR1 MNHEY and CDR2 SMNVEV (reference sequence). The CDR3 is 15 residues long. This CDR3 reads CASSLRRQAYNEQFF. CDR3 in DNA: TGTGCCAGCAGTTTGCGTCGCCAGGCGTACAATGAGCAGTTCTTC.

This clone showed up just a few times. The chain is built from TRBV7-9 and TRBJ2-7; D may be TRBD1 or TRBD2 (5 bases each). The CDR3 spans 14 residues. Germline loops: CDR1 SEHNR, CDR2 FQNEAQ (reference sequence). V was cut by 3 bases and J by 3 bases, with 12 bases left in between. In nucleotides, the CDR3 is TGTGCCAGCAGCTTGGCAGGGACGCACTACGAGCAGTACTTC. Its protein is CASSLAGTHYEQYF.

This clone was seen only once. The chain joins TRBV5-1 to TRBJ2-2; TRBD1 aligns across 8 bases. The J segment lost 5 bases and the V segment lost 7 bases, leaving 4 bases of the junction unmatched. The CDR3 totals 13 residues. CDR1 is SGHRS, CDR2 YFSETQ, per germline. This CDR3 is CASQGAGTGELFF. The CDR3 region has the DNA TGCGCCAGCCAGGGGGCCGGAACCGGGGAGCTGTTTTTT.

V usage is TRBV5-3 and J usage is TRBJ1-4, with 8 nucleotides matching TRBD1. TRBV5-3 falls under the ORF class, with uncertain function. This CDR3 region has 15 residues. Trimming took 3 bases from V and 7 from J; bases not matched to a gene: 8. The CDR3, as DNA: TGTGCCAGAAGCTACCACAGGGGGGAGGGTGAAAAACTGTTTTTT. It translates to CARSYHRGEGEKLFF.

The chain employs TRBV11-2 and TRBJ2-3; no clear D. V shed 4 bases and J shed 5 bases, with 10 bases lying between them. Per the germline V gene, CDR1 is SGHAT and CDR2 is FQNNGV. This CDR3 has 13 residues. This CDR3 is CASSYMEGDTQYF. Written as DNA, the CDR3 is TGTGCCAGCAGCTACATGGAAGGAGATACGCAGTATTTT.

CDR3 DNA sequence: TGTGCCAGCAGCCCGAGCTGGGGCGGACTCACAGATACGCAGTATTTT. It specifies CASSPSWGGLTDTQYF. The chain is built from TRBV7-3 and TRBJ2-3, with D perhaps being TRBD1 or TRBD2 (5 bases each). V lost 5 bases to trimming and J lost 2 bases, with 17 bases between them. In germline, CDR1 is SGHTA, CDR2 FQGTGA. The CDR3 runs 16 residues. Complete variable domain (other parts from reference TRBV7-3 and TRBJ2-3): GAGVSQTPSNKVTEKGKYVELRCDPISGHTALYWYRQSLGQGPEFLIYFQGTGAADDSGLPNDRFFAVRPEGSVSTLKIQRTERGDSAVYLCASSPSWGGLTDTQYFGPGTRLTVL.

The chain combines TRBV27 with TRBJ2-1, with TRBD2 matching 8 bases. CDR3 length: 17 residues. V dropped 3 bases and J dropped 7; count of bases not matched to a gene: 14. Germline V gene sequence: CDR1 MNHEY, CDR2 SMNVEV (reference sequence). CDR3 protein: CASSFLAGGPRGNEQFF. The DNA for the CDR3 is TGTGCCAGCAGTTTTTTGGCGGGAGGTCCGAGAGGTAATGAGCAGTTCTTC.

The CDR3 DNA reads as TGCGCCAGCAGCTTGGGGGATACTGGGGCCAACGTCCTGACTTTC. Its protein product is CASSLGDTGANVLTF. The V gene is TRBV5-1, the J gene TRBJ2-6; D is unclear. CDR1 is SGHRS, CDR2 YFSETQ, per germline. V was clipped by 0 bases and J by 2 bases, with 6 bases between them. There are 15 residues in the CDR3.

V gene TRBV27 combines with J gene TRBJ1-2, with no clear D. The CDR3 is 16 amino acids. V lost 6 bases to trimming and J lost 8 bases, with 25 bases between them. Germline values: CDR1 MNHEY, CDR2 SMNVEV (reference sequence). DNA for the CDR3: TGTGCCAGCAGAGTTTGGGGTGCACGGGGAGAAGTCGGCTACACCTTC. Protein product: CASRVWGARGEVGYTF.

CDR3 amino acids: CSVTGGLWANVLTF. In DNA form, the CDR3 reads TGCAGCGTTACCGGGGGGCTCTGGGCCAACGTCCTGACTTTC. The chain recombines TRBV29-1 with TRBJ2-6, with a weak D call TRBD2 (7 bases). The germline V and J ends were trimmed by 5 bases and 5 bases, with 13 bases remaining between them. The CDR3 loop spans 14 amino acids. CDR1 and CDR2 from the germline V gene are SQVTM and ANQGSEA.

This clone was seen a handful of times. The V and J genes are TRBV2 and TRBJ1-1, with TRBD1 matching 7 bases. There are 14 residues in the CDR3. V was pared by 4 bases and J by 2 bases, with 4 bases of the junction left unmatched. Germline CDR1 SNHLY, CDR2 FYNNEI. The CDR3 sequence is CASSVRTGNTEAFF. The CDR3 DNA reads as TGTGCCAGCAGTGTCCGGACAGGAAACACTGAAGCTTTCTTT.